Listed below are T cell receptor beta chains from one sample, sequenced in a study of T cells in localized non-small cell lung cancer. Measured with immunoSEQ multiplex PCR; TCRdb has only the in-frame clones, and not every one. The table includes 72,000 or so clones, less than 90% detected once. This material consisted of peripheral blood, taken before any cancer treatment. The receptors were sampled from a male donor older than 55 with stage III squamous cell lung carcinoma. The CDR3 runs from the conserved cysteine through the conserved F or W. Each record gives: V gene, clone size, J gene, CDR3 protein. Clone size is stated in some rows and not others, as once, few, many or a class when expanded.

V gene: TRBV19; clone size: NA; J gene: TRBJ2-1; CDR3 protein: CASTSGTGRNEQFF
V gene: TRBV30; clone size: NA; J gene: TRBJ1-5; CDR3 protein: CAWSVSLGGQPQHF
V gene: TRBV5-6; clone size: NA; J gene: TRBJ1-6; CDR3 protein: CASSHGQIIHSPLHF
V gene: TRBV5-1; clone size: NA; J gene: TRBJ2-4; CDR3 protein: CASSLGAGFDKNIQYF
V gene: TRBV9; clone size: NA; J gene: TRBJ2-7; CDR3 protein: CASSEIEMGEQYF
V gene: TRBV4-2; clone size: few; J gene: TRBJ2-4; CDR3 protein: CASSQDGAENIQYF
V gene: TRBV27; clone size: NA; J gene: TRBJ1-4; CDR3 protein: CASSLVGEKLFF
V gene: TRBV19; clone size: NA; J gene: TRBJ1-5; CDR3 protein: CASSVTPYSNQPQHF
V gene: TRBV5-1; clone size: once; J gene: TRBJ2-5; CDR3 protein: CASRTPQETQYF
V gene: TRBV11-2; clone size: few; J gene: TRBJ1-1; CDR3 protein: CASSLAASRMNTEAFF
V gene: TRBV27; clone size: NA; J gene: TRBJ2-3; CDR3 protein: CASSLIVSGTDTQYF
V gene: TRBV5-1; clone size: once; J gene: TRBJ1-6; CDR3 protein: CASSLGQDNSPLHF
V gene: TRBV15; clone size: NA; J gene: TRBJ1-5; CDR3 protein: CATSRRDTHNQPQHF
V gene: TRBV7-7; clone size: NA; J gene: TRBJ2-1; CDR3 protein: CASSLAAGANEQFF
V gene: TRBV5-1; clone size: NA; J gene: TRBJ1-1; CDR3 protein: CASSSRGASNTEAFF
V gene: TRBV5-1; clone size: NA; J gene: TRBJ2-5; CDR3 protein: CASSSGTSGAKTQYF
V gene: TRBV19; clone size: NA; J gene: TRBJ1-1; CDR3 protein: CASSIREGSTEAFF
V gene: TRBV2; clone size: NA; J gene: TRBJ2-5; CDR3 protein: CASSEAGGGTQYF
V gene: TRBV7-2; clone size: NA; J gene: TRBJ2-3; CDR3 protein: CASSLGPLGSADTQYF
V gene: TRBV6-6; clone size: NA; J gene: TRBJ2-3; CDR3 protein: CASSYSGGQGTDTQYF
V gene: TRBV5-6; clone size: NA; J gene: TRBJ1-2; CDR3 protein: CASSSPPGTDYGYTF
V gene: TRBV7-2; clone size: few; J gene: TRBJ2-1; CDR3 protein: CASSLGGNGGAPFF
V gene: TRBV7-7; clone size: few; J gene: TRBJ1-1; CDR3 protein: CASSFGPNTEAFF
V gene: TRBV29-1; clone size: NA; J gene: TRBJ1-2; CDR3 protein: CSVEARDLSRPHYGYTF
V gene: TRBV7-2; clone size: NA; J gene: TRBJ1-2; CDR3 protein: CASSLVAGGGYTF
V gene: TRBV25-1; clone size: NA; J gene: TRBJ1-2; CDR3 protein: CASRRGRDGLYGYTF
V gene: TRBV9; clone size: NA; J gene: TRBJ2-3; CDR3 protein: CASSPESSGGADTQYF
V gene: TRBV2; clone size: NA; J gene: TRBJ2-1; CDR3 protein: CASRGLLNYNEQFF
V gene: TRBV2; clone size: NA; J gene: TRBJ1-1; CDR3 protein: CASSRPVSNTEAFF
V gene: TRBV10-3; clone size: NA; J gene: TRBJ2-3; CDR3 protein: CAISEGQGSDTQYF
V gene: TRBV10-3; clone size: NA; J gene: TRBJ2-1; CDR3 protein: CAISEGSNEQFF
V gene: TRBV6-6; clone size: NA; J gene: TRBJ1-4; CDR3 protein: CASRGVTNEKLFF
V gene: TRBV7-9; clone size: NA; J gene: TRBJ1-2; CDR3 protein: CASSFGRSGGYTF
V gene: TRBV11-1; clone size: NA; J gene: TRBJ1-1; CDR3 protein: CASSLVGQSRGMNTEAFF
V gene: TRBV11-2; clone size: few; J gene: TRBJ2-5; CDR3 protein: CASSSLLAGGQKETQYF
V gene: TRBV2; clone size: NA; J gene: TRBJ2-1; CDR3 protein: CASSERSFNEQFF
V gene: TRBV6-1; clone size: NA; J gene: TRBJ2-5; CDR3 protein: CASRGQGQETQYF